This T cell receptor (beta chain) was captured in a study of cytomegalovirus exposure and HLA in healthy donors. Trimming took 5 bases from V and 0 from J, leaving 17 bases between them. In germline, CDR1 is MDHEN, CDR2 SYDVKM. The CDR3 is 18 amino acids. This PCR relied on a set of 60 Vbeta primers and 13 Jbeta primers. Sequencing was performed with immunoSEQ multiplex PCR; in TCRdb, only in-frame clones are kept and a portion is missing. The repertoire holds some 160,000 clones, 65% to 80% seen once, with 1.5% to 2% in the top ten. Material: PBMCs. The receptor was isolated from a woman in her twenties or thirties in good health and CMV-seronegative. The chain links TRBV28 to TRBJ2-6; D is possibly TRBD1 (5 bases). DNA of the CDR3: TGTGCCAGCAGTGTCCCGAAGGGGCTAAACTCTGGGGCCAACGTCCTGACTTTC. This gives the protein CASSVPKGLNSGANVLTF. The full variable domain, completed using reference TRBV28 and TRBJ2-6, is DVKVTQSSRYLVKRTGEKVFLECVQDMDHENMFWYRQDPGLGLRLIYFSYDVKMKEKGDIPEGYSVSREKKERFSLILESASTNQTSMYLCASSVPKGLNSGANVLTFGAGSRLTVL.